Sequencing of this T cell receptor (beta chain) was carried out in a study of blood T cell repertoires in COVID-19. Study-wide background: The United States, Italy and Spain were the sources of the acute and convalescent COVID-19 samples. T cells, B-cell-depleted T cells, or PBMCs supplied cDNA or gDNA.

This clone was seen once. Germline loops: CDR1 SGHRS, CDR2 YFSETQ. The CDR3 contains 16 residues. With V trimmed by 4 bases and J by 1 base, 10 bases remained unmatched. As processed by the authors: Amplification from reference gene primers served as the basis for estimated nucleated cell counts. Method: immunoSEQ multiplex PCR; TCRdb's copy keeps in-frame clones and lacks some. V, J and clone size are taken as reported in that table, and D and trimming were inferred from the DNA itself. The sample yields more than 250,000 clones, less than 90% seen once. The source of this sequence is a man aged 60-69 years who had recovered from COVID-19. V is TRBV5-1 and J is TRBJ1-1; 7 bases align to TRBD1. Material: peripheral blood. CDR3 nucleotide sequence: TGCGCCAGCAGCCTAGGACAGGCGGTAAAGAACACTGAAGCTTTCTTT. This sequence encodes CASSLGQAVKNTEAFF.